The next 8 T cell receptor beta chains were all read from a single sample in a study of control samples from healthy donors and cancer patients. Method: immunoSEQ multiplex PCR; TCRdb's copy keeps in-frame clones and lacks some. The table lists some 120,000 clones, about 87% of them singletons. The sequenced sample consisted of blood. The receptors here all came from a young man in good health.

The chain combines TRBV2 with TRBJ1-3, with D perhaps matching TRBD1 (5 bases). Trimming shortened V by 3 bases and J by 0 bases, and 6 bases separated the two germline ends. Per germline, CDR1 SNHLY and CDR2 FYNNEI. The CDR3 consists of 14 residues. The CDR3 sequence: CASSETASGNTIYF. The CDR3 bases are TGTGCCAGCAGTGAGACAGCCTCTGGAAACACCATATATTTT.

The chain joins TRBV20-1 to TRBJ1-1; a possible D gene is TRBD1 (5 bases). The V end lost 5 bases, the J end lost 9 bases, and 13 bases lay between the germline ends. CDR1 is DFQATT, CDR2 SNEGSKA, per germline (reference sequence). The CDR3 is made up of 11 amino acids. The CDR3 nucleotides are TGCAGTGCTCAGGACACTCCTCAAGCTTTCTTT. Amino acids: CSAQDTPQAFF.

The rearrangement joins TRBV24-1 to TRBJ2-1, with TRBD1 matching 7 bases. The CDR3 is made up of 13 amino acids. The V segment lost 9 bases and the J segment 7 bases; nucleotides outside the gene matches: 8. The germline V gene has CDR1 KGHDR and CDR2 SFDVKD. CDR3 in DNA: TGTGCCACCTCAAAAGCAGGGGGAAATGAGCAGTTCTTC. This sequence encodes CATSKAGGNEQFF.

The V and J genes are TRBV18 and TRBJ1-1, with D maybe TRBD1 (6 bases). The germline V gene has CDR1 KGHSH and CDR2 LQKENI. The CDR3 consists of 14 residues. The V and J ends lost 6 bases and 4 bases respectively, with 15 bases between them. The CDR3 DNA reads as TGTGCCAGCTCTCCCGGGACGACAGGCACTGAAGCTTTCTTT. Its protein product is CASSPGTTGTEAFF.

The rearrangement links TRBV25-1 to TRBJ1-4; possible D gene TRBD1, 6 bases. Germline values: CDR1 MGHDK, CDR2 SYGVNS. Trimming cost V 6 bases and J 8 bases, with 16 bases left between them. The CDR3 contains 14 residues. Written as DNA, the CDR3 is TGTGCCAGCAGCGCGGGGGCCGGTCGGGAAAAACTGTTTTTT. It translates to CASSAGAGREKLFF. Variable domain in full (rest from reference TRBV25-1 and TRBJ1-4): EADIYQTPRYLVIGTGKKITLECSQTMGHDKMYWYQQDPGMELHLIHYSYGVNSTEKGDLSSESTVSRIRTEHFPLTLESARPSHTSQYLCASSAGAGREKLFFGSGTQLSVL.

The chain is built from TRBV28 and TRBJ2-4; D is undetermined. Germline V CDR1 and CDR2: MDHEN, SYDVKM. The CDR3 has 11 amino acids. CDR3 nucleotide sequence: TGTGCGTCACTAGCCAAAAACATTCAGTACTTC. This encodes CASLAKNIQYF.

This chain connects TRBV5-6 to TRBJ1-5; unclear D gene. Trimming cost V 0 bases and J 5 bases, with 9 bases left between them. CDR1 and CDR2 (germline): SGHDT, YYEEEE. CDR3 length: 14 residues. The CDR3 coding sequence is TGTGCCAGCAGCTTGGGTACCGACGATCAGCCCCAGCATTTT. Its translation: CASSLGTDDQPQHF. Based on the CDR3 plus reference TRBV5-6 and TRBJ1-5, the full variable domain is DAGVTQSPTHLIKTRGQQVTLRCSPKSGHDTVSWYQQALGQGPQFIFQYYEEEERQRGNFPDRFSGHQFPNYSSELNVNALLLGDSALYLCASSLGTDDQPQHFGDGTRLSIL.

The V gene is TRBV3-1 (or the pseudogene TRBV3-2), the J gene TRBJ2-3, with 9 bases aligning to TRBD2. The CDR3 runs 18 residues. J lost 3 bases, V lost 3 bases, and 13 bases had no gene match. The V gene's germline CDR1 is LGHDT and CDR2 YNNKEL (reference sequence). CDR3 residues: CASSQGIYSGGSTDTQYF. As DNA, the CDR3 is TGTGCCAGCAGCCAGGGAATATATAGCGGGGGCAGTACAGATACGCAGTATTTT.